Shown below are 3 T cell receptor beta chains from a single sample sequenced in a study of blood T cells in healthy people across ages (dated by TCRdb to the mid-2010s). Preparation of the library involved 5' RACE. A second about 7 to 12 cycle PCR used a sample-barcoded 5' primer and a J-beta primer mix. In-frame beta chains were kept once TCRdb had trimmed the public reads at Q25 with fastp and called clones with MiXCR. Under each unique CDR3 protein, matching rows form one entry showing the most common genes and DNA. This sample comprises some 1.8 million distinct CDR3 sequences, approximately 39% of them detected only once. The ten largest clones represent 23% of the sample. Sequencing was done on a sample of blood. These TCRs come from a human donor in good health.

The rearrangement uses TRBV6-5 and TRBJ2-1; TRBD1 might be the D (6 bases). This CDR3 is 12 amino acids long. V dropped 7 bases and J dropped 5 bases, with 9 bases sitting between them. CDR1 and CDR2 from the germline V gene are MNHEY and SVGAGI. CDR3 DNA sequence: TGTGCCAGCAAGGGGGATCACAATGAGCAGTTCTTC. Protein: CASKGDHNEQFF.

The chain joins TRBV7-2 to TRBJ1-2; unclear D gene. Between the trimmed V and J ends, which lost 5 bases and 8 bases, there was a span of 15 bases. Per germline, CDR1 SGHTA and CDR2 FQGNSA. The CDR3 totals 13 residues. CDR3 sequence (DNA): TGTGCCAGCAGCCACCCGAGGAGAGAGGGCTACACCTTC. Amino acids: CASSHPRREGYTF. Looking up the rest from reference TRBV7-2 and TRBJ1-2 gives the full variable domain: GAGVSQSPSNKVTEKGKDVELRCDPISGHTALYWYRQSLGQGLEFLIYFQGNSAPDKSGLPSDRFSAERTGGSVSTLTIQRTQQEDSAVYLCASSHPRREGYTFGSGTRLTVV.

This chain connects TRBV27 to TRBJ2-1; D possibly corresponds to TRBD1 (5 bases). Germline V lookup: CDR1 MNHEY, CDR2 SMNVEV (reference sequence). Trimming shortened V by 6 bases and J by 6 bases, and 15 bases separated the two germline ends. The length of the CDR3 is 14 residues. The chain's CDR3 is CASSPQGTSNEQFF. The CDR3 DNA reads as TGTGCCAGCAGCCCCCAGGGTACAAGCAATGAGCAGTTCTTC.